These T cell receptor beta chains were read from a single sample in a study of shared clonotypes between healthy human individuals. Here immunoSEQ multiplex PCR was the method, and the copy in TCRdb shows in-frame clones only, minus some. The table includes hundreds of thousands of clones, 95% to 98% detected once. The sequencing sample was made of naive CD8+ T cells sorted from blood. All receptors derive from a man aged 25-45 years in good health. The CDR3 runs from the conserved cysteine through the conserved F or W. D genes are given only for firm matches. Where a row states a size, it is once, few, many or the class of an expanded clone; other rows omit it.

abundance | j_gene | d_gene | v_gene | CDR3nt | CDR3aa
NA | TRBJ1-5 | TRBD1 | TRBV28 | TGTGCCAGCAGTGCCACAGGGGAGAGCAATCAGCCCCAGCATTTT | CASSATGESNQPQHF
NA | TRBJ1-5 | NA | TRBV7-7 | TGTGCCAGCAGCTTAGAATGGGGGCAGCCCCAGCATTTT | CASSLEWGQPQHF
NA | TRBJ2-1 | NA | TRBV7-9 | TGTGCCAGCAGCCGAAATGAGCAGTTCTTC | CASSRNEQFF
NA | TRBJ1-4 | NA | TRBV4-3 | TGCGCCAGCAGCCAAGATGGGCTGGGGGCGCTTGAAAAACTGTTTTTT | CASSQDGLGALEKLFF
NA | TRBJ2-7 | TRBD2 | TRBV28 | TGTGCCAGCAGCCCCACTAGCGGGACCGCCGCCTACGAGCAGTACTTC | CASSPTSGTAAYEQYF
NA | TRBJ2-1 | TRBD2 | TRBV2 | TGTGCCAGCATCGGGGAGCGGGAGTACAATGAGCAGTTCTTC | CASIGEREYNEQFF
NA | TRBJ2-1 | TRBD2 | TRBV4-3 | TGCGCCAGCAGCCAAGATCCGGGAGGGATCTCCTACAATGAGCAGTTCTTC | CASSQDPGGISYNEQFF
once | TRBJ2-1 | TRBD2 | TRBV11-2 | TGTGCCAGCAGCTCGGGGACTAGCAAGGTTAGTAATGAGCAGTTCTTC | CASSSGTSKVSNEQFF
NA | TRBJ2-7 | TRBD2 | TRBV2 | TGTGCCAGCAGTGGTACTAGCGGGAGGGTGGAGTACGAGCAGTACTTC | CASSGTSGRVEYEQYF
NA | TRBJ2-7 | NA | TRBV29-1 | TGCAGCGGTGGGGTCAGCTCCTACGAGCAGTACTTC | CSGGVSSYEQYF